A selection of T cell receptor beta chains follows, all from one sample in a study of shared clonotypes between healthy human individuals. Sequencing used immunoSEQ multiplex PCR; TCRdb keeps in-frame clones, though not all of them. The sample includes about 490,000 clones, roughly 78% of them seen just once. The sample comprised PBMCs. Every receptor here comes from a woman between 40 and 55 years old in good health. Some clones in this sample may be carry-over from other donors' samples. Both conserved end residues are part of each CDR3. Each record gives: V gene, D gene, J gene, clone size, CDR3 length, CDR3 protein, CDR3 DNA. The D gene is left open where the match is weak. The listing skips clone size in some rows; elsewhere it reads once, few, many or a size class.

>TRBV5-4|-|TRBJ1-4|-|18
CASSLGGPQGVPNEKLFF
TGTGCCAGCAGCTTGGGGGGCCCCCAGGGCGTACCTAATGAAAAACTGTTTTTT
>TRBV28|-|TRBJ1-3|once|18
CASSLLRAGARVGNTIYF
TGTGCCAGCAGTTTACTCCGGGCGGGGGCGCGCGTTGGAAACACCATATATTTT
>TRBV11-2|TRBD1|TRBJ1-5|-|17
CASSLVAGGSSNQPQHF
TGTGCCAGCAGCTTAGTAGCAGGGGGCAGTAGCAATCAGCCCCAGCATTTT
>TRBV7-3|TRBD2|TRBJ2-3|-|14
CASSSGLAEDTQYF
TGTGCCAGCAGCTCAGGACTAGCGGAAGATACGCAGTATTTT
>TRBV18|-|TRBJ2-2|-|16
CASSPTRQENTGELFF
TGTGCCAGCTCACCCACCAGACAGGAGAACACCGGGGAGCTGTTTTTT
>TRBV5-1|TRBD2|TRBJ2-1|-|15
CASSLGLAGVDEQFF
TGCGCCAGCAGCTTGGGACTAGCGGGAGTGGATGAGCAGTTCTTC
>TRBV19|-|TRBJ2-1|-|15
CASSPQESSYNEQFF
TGTGCCAGTAGCCCACAGGAGAGCTCCTACAATGAGCAGTTCTTC
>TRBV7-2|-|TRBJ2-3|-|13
CASSFLSGDTQYF
TGTGCCAGCAGCTTCCTTAGCGGAGATACGCAGTATTTT
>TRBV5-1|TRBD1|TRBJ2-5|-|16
CASSWMGQGVQETQYF
TGCGCCAGCAGCTGGATGGGACAGGGCGTGCAAGAGACCCAGTACTTC
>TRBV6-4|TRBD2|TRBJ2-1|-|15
CASSPTSGSGDEQFF
TGTGCCAGCAGTCCGACTAGCGGGAGCGGCGATGAGCAGTTCTTC
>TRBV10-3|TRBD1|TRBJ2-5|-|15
CAISRQGGTQETQYF
TGTGCCATCAGTCGACAGGGGGGGACCCAAGAGACCCAGTACTTC
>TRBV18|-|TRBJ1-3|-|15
CASSPPSPSGNTIYF
TGTGCCAGCTCACCACCCAGCCCCTCTGGAAACACCATATATTTT
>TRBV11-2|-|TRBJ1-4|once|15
CASSPLAVTNEKLFF
TGTGCCAGCAGCCCCCTCGCGGTTACTAATGAAAAACTGTTTTTT